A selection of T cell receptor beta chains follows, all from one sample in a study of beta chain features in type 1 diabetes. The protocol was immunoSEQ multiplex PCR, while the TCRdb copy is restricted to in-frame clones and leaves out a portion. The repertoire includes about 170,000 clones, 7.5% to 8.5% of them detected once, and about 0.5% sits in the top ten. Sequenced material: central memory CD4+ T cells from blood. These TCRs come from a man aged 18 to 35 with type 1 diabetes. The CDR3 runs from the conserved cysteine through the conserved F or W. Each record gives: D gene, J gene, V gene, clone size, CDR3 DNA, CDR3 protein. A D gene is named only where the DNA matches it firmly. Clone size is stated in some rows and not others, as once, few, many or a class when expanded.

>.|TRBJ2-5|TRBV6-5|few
TGTGCCAGCAGTACAAATATGCAAGAGACCCAGTACTTC
CASSTNMQETQYF
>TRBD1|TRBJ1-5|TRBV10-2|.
TGCGCCAGCAGGGGTACAGGGGATCAGCCCCAGCATTTT
CASRGTGDQPQHF
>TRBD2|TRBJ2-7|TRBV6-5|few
TGTGCCAGCAGTTACTCGAGCGGGGGGGTCTACGAGCAGTACTTC
CASSYSSGGVYEQYF
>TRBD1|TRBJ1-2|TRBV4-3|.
TGCGCCAGCAGCCAAGCCAGACAGGGAAGAACCCGGTACTATGGCTACACCTTC
CASSQARQGRTRYYGYTF
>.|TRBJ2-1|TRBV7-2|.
TGTGCCAGCAGCTTAGAGTCTACCTCCTACAATGAGCAGTTCTTC
CASSLESTSYNEQFF
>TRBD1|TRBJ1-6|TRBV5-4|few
TGTGCCAGCAGCCCGACTTCCGGGACAGGGCTTGTTGGATCGTCACCCCTCCACTTT
CASSPTSGTGLVGSSPLHF
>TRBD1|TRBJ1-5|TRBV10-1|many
TGCGCCAGCAGTGAGTCGAAACAGGGGGATCAGCCCCAGCATTTT
CASSESKQGDQPQHF
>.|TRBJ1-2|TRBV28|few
TGTGCCAGCAGTTTGTCGCCCCCAAGCGGAGGCTACACCTTC
CASSLSPPSGGYTF
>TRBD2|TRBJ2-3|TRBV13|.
TGTGCCAGCGGGGGGGACTCGCATACGCAGTATTTT
CASGGDSHTQYF
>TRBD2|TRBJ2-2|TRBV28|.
TGTGCCAGCATTAGCGGGAGGGGATCCACCGGGGAGCTGTTTTTT
CASISGRGSTGELFF
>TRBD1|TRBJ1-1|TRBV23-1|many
TGCGCCAGCAGTCAATGTTCCAGGGGGCGCGACACTGAAGCTTTCTTT
CASSQCSRGRDTEAFF
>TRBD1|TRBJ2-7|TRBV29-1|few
TGCAGCGTCCAAACACCAGACAGGGCTCAGTACTTC
CSVQTPDRAQYF
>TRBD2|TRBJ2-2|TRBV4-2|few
TGTGCCAGCAGCCAAGATCTACTAGCGGGGATTAGGGGGGAGCTGTTTTTT
CASSQDLLAGIRGELFF
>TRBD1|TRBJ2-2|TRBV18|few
TGTGCCAGCTCACCGGAGACAGGGGGCAGCACCGGGGAGCTGTTTTTT
CASSPETGGSTGELFF
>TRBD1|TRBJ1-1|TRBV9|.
TGTGCCAGCAGCGCCGGACAGGAAAGGAGGATGAACACTGAAGCTTTCTTT
CASSAGQERRMNTEAFF
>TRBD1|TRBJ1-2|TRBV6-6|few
TGTGCCAGCAGACTTACAGGGGAGCTTTATGGCTACACCTTC
CASRLTGELYGYTF
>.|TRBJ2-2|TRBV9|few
TGTGCCAGCAGCGACAGGAACACCGGGGAGCTGTTTTTT
CASSDRNTGELFF
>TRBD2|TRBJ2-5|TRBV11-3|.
TGTGCCAGCAGCCTAGGACTAGCGGGGAAAGAGACCCAGTACTTC
CASSLGLAGKETQYF
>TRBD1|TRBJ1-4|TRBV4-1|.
TGCGCCAGCAGTTCTACAGGGGGCGGAGGTGAAAAACTGTTTTTT
CASSSTGGGGEKLFF
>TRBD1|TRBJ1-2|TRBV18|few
TGTGCCAGCTCACCGGGACAGGGGATCTATGGCTACACCTTC
CASSPGQGIYGYTF
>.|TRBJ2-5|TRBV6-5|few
TGTGCCAGTACAGGTGACCAAGAGACCCAGTACTTC
CASTGDQETQYF
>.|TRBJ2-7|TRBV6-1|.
TGTGCCAGCAGTGTCCTTTTTAGTACCTACGAGCAGTACTTC
CASSVLFSTYEQYF
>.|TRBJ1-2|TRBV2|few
TGTGCCAGCAGTGGTAATAACTATGGCTACACCTTC
CASSGNNYGYTF
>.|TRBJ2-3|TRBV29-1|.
TGCAGCGTTGACCGCGACGCGGGGACAGATACGCAGTATTTT
CSVDRDAGTDTQYF
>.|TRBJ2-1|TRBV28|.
TGTGCCAGCAGAACCCCCATCGGACTGGGGTACAATGAGCAGTTCTTC
CASRTPIGLGYNEQFF
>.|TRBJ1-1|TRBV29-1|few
TGCAGCGTCGGTCGGGGTTCGGGCACTGAAGCTTTCTTT
CSVGRGSGTEAFF
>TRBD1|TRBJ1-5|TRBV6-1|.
TGTGCCAGCAGCCGACAGGGGTTGGGCAATCAGCCCCAGCATTTT
CASSRQGLGNQPQHF
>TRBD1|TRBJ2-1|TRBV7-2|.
TGTGCCAGCAACGCGGACAGGGCCAATGAGCAGTTCTTC
CASNADRANEQFF
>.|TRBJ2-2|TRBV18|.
TGTGCCAGCTCACACCGGGAGAACACCGGGGAGCTGTTTTTT
CASSHRENTGELFF
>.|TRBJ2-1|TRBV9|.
TGTGCCAGCAGCGTAGGGACAGTTTTTAACAATGAGCAGTTCTTC
CASSVGTVFNNEQFF
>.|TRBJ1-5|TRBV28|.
TGTGCCAGCAGCCTAAGTAGCAATCAGCCCCAGCATTTT
CASSLSSNQPQHF
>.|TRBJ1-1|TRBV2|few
TGTGCCAGCAGGCGGGACCGGAACACTGAAGCTTTCTTT
CASRRDRNTEAFF
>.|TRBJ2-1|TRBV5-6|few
TGTGCCAGCAGCTTGCGGGGGGCCAATGAGCAGTTCTTC
CASSLRGANEQFF
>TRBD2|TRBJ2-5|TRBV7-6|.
TGTGCCAGCAGCTTAGCCCGGACTAGCCAAGAGACCCAGTACTTC
CASSLARTSQETQYF
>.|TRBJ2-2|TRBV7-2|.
TGTGCCAGCAGCTTAGGCGGGGCGAACACCGGGGAGCTGTTTTTT
CASSLGGANTGELFF
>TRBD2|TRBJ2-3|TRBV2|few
TGTGCCAGAGAGGGATATCGACTAGCGGGGGACTCTAGCACAGATACGCAGTATTTT
CAREGYRLAGDSSTDTQYF
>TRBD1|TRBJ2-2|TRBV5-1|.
TGCGCCAGCAGCCGGACAGGGACCGGGGAGCTGTTTTTT
CASSRTGTGELFF
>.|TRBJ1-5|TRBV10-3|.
TGTGCCACGATGCCCGCAGCAGGGCTGGGCAATCAGCCCCAGCATTTT
CATMPAAGLGNQPQHF
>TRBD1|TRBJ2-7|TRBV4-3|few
TGCGCCAGCAGCCTGGACAGGGAGGCCTACGAGCAGTACTTC
CASSLDREAYEQYF
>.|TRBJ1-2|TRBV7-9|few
TGTGCCAGCGGGGACACTACTAACTATGGCTACACCTTC
CASGDTTNYGYTF
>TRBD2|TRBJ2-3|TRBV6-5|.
TGTGCCAGCAGTTCCCTAGCGGGGACGCGCACAGATACGCAGTATTTT
CASSSLAGTRTDTQYF
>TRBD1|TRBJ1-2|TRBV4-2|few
TGTGCCAGCAGCTTGACAGGGAGGAACCATGGCTACACCTTC
CASSLTGRNHGYTF
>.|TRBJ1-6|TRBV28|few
TGTGCCAGCAGTTTTAGGGAAAGGGGCTCACCCCTCCACTTT
CASSFRERGSPLHF
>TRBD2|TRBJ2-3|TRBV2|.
TGTGCCAGCAGTGGTTCGGCGGGGGGGCCGCCAGATACGCAGTATTTT
CASSGSAGGPPDTQYF
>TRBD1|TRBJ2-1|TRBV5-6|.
TGTGCCAGCAGCCTAGGACAGGGGGCAGTGCGTGAGCAGTTCTTC
CASSLGQGAVREQFF
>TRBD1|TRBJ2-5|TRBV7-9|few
TGTGCCAGCAGCTCCGGGACAGGGGACTTC
CASSSGTGDF
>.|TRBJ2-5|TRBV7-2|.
TGTGCCAGCACACAGACCGGGACTCGTGAAGAGACCCAGTACTTC
CASTQTGTREETQYF
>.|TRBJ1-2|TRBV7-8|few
TGTGCCAGCAGCTTAGGTGGGGGCGAAGGCTACACCTTC
CASSLGGGEGYTF
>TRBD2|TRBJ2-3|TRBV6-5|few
TGTGCCAGCAAGGGCGGGAGTGAGTTATCAGATACGCAGTATTTT
CASKGGSELSDTQYF
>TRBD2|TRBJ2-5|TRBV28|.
TGTGCCAGCAGGCTCGGGGGGGCTCCCCAGACCCAGTACTTC
CASRLGGAPQTQYF
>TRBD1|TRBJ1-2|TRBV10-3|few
TGTGCCATCAGGACAGGGGTCGCTGGCTACACCTTC
CAIRTGVAGYTF
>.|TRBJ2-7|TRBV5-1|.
TGCGCCAGCAGCTTGGCCTCGGGCAGGGGCGAGCAGTACTTC
CASSLASGRGEQYF
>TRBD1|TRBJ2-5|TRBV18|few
TGTGCCAGCTCACCTAGAACCGGGACAGGTTCTGAGACCCAGTACTTC
CASSPRTGTGSETQYF
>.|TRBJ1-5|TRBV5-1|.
TGCGCCAGCAGCTTGGGATCAGATAATCAGCCCCAGCATTTT
CASSLGSDNQPQHF
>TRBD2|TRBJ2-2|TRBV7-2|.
TGTGCCAGCAGTGGGACTAGCGGGACCCTACCCGGGGAGCTGTTTTTT
CASSGTSGTLPGELFF
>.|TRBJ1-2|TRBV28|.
TGTGCCAGCAGTTCCGTGGGAGTTCTCTATGGCTACACCTTC
CASSSVGVLYGYTF